The clone carrying this TCR beta chain was detected once. Its specificity is unknown. PCR amplification relied on 60 Vbeta primers (plus 13 Jbeta primers). TCRdb's table, derived via immunoSEQ multiplex PCR, lists solely in-frame clones and lacks some. This sample has about 120,000 clones, with 75% to 90% found just once. This record comes from a study of cytomegalovirus exposure and HLA in healthy donors. Study-wide context: From HLA-typed donors, an early data release held 70 million to 100 million unique TCRs.

Whole-study results and caveats: Most TCR sequences were uncommon, yet certain public TCRs appeared in many donors. In a later analysis, CMV-associated beta chains were mostly HLA-associated, it appeared.

The sequencing input was PBMCs. The sequence was collected from a female donor in good health and CMV-seropositive.

CDR3 bases: TGCGCCAGCAGCCCGGGACTAGCAGAACGGGAGACCCAGTACTTC. The encoded protein is CASSPGLAERETQYF. The gene calls are TRBV5-1 and TRBJ2-5; TRBD2 matches at 9 bases. This CDR3 is 15 amino acids long. Germline V gene sequence: CDR1 SGHRS, CDR2 YFSETQ. Trimming removed 4 bases from V and 5 bases from J; junction bases left unmatched: 9.